Each of the 5 T cell receptor beta chains below was sequenced from the same sample in a study of shared clonotypes between healthy human individuals. Sequencing was performed with immunoSEQ multiplex PCR; in TCRdb, only in-frame clones are kept and a portion is missing. This sample yields about 1.1 million clones, of which around 82% are seen a single time; 0.6% to 0.75% belongs to the top ten. Sequenced material: memory CD4+ T cells from PBMCs. Stated subset: CD45RA-negative fraction. The source of these receptors is a man between 18 and 35 years old in good health. Some clones in this sample may be carry-over from other donors' samples.

The chain combines TRBV30 with TRBJ1-5, with TRBD1 matching 9 bases. This CDR3 is 15 amino acids long. Per the germline V gene, CDR1 is GTSNPN and CDR2 is SVGIG (reference sequence). V shed 0 bases and J 14 bases; nucleotides not matched to a gene: 14. CDR3 residues: CAWSVGGVRGQGKHF. The CDR3 DNA reads as TGTGCCTGGAGTGTAGGGGGGGTCAGGGGACAGGGTAAGCATTTT.

The chain is built from TRBV18 and TRBJ2-1, with 11 positions matching TRBD2. The ends lost 6 bases at V and 6 bases at J; junction bases unmatched: 4. CDR3 length: 14 amino acids. Germline values: CDR1 KGHSH, CDR2 LQKENI. CDR3 coding DNA: TGTGCCAGCTCGCCAACTAGCGGGAGCAATGAGCAGTTCTTC. Its translation: CASSPTSGSNEQFF.

J is TRBJ2-2 and V is TRBV5-4; no reliable D call. V was clipped by 0 bases and J by 1 base, with 7 bases between them. This CDR3 is 15 amino acids long. In germline, CDR1 is SGHNT, CDR2 YYREEE (reference sequence). As DNA, the CDR3 is TGTGCCAGCAGCTTGGGACCGGAGAACACCGGGGAGCTGTTTTTT. Protein product: CASSLGPENTGELFF.

CDR3 sequence (DNA): TGTGCCAGCAGCCCCCGTCGGCGGGGGAACACCGGGGAGCTGTTTTTT. The encoded protein is CASSPRRRGNTGELFF. The chain combines TRBV11-2 with TRBJ2-2, with a possible D match to TRBD2 (6 bases). Per germline, CDR1 SGHAT and CDR2 FQNNGV. Deletions cut 5 bases from V and 1 base from J, with 14 bases between. The CDR3 contains 16 residues.

The V call is TRBV29-1, the J call TRBJ2-3, with D possibly matching TRBD1 (7 bases). Germline V lookup: CDR1 SQVTM, CDR2 ANQGSEA. The CDR3 totals 14 residues. Deletions cut 3 bases from V and 4 bases from J, with 14 bases between. Here the CDR3 reads CSVDPGRGADTQYF. CDR3 DNA sequence: TGCAGCGTTGATCCCGGCAGGGGGGCAGATACGCAGTATTTT.